Listed below are T cell receptor beta chains from one sample, sequenced in a study of blood T cell repertoires in COVID-19. Method: immunoSEQ multiplex PCR; TCRdb's copy keeps in-frame clones and lacks some. The top ten hold about 15% of the sample, which has some 180,000 clones, roughly three quarters seen once. The material sequenced was PBMCs or T cells enriched from blood (not recorded which). The receptors come from a man aged 55 to 70 who had been exposed to COVID-19. CDR3s include the opening cysteine and the closing phenylalanine or tryptophan. The D gene is left open where the match is weak. The size of a clone is reported for some rows only, either as once, few or many, or as a class for expanded clones.

J gene	CDR3 length	clone size	V gene	D gene	CDR3 DNA	CDR3 protein
TRBJ1-2	15	NA	TRBV7-6	TRBD1	TGTGCCAGCAGCCTCCTACAGGGGTCTAACTATGGCTACACCTTC	CASSLLQGSNYGYTF
TRBJ1-5	13	NA	TRBV19	NA	TGTGCCAGTAGTGAGGGAGTTGGACAGCCCCAGCATTTT	CASSEGVGQPQHF
TRBJ1-5	19	NA	TRBV7-2	TRBD1	TGTGCCAGCAGCCCACTCGGGACAGGGGGAAGGTTAGTGGCTCAGCCCCAGCATTTT	CASSPLGTGGRLVAQPQHF
TRBJ1-5	14	NA	TRBV4-3	NA	TGCGCCAGCAGCCAAGTGGGGGGGAGTCAGCCCCAGCATTTT	CASSQVGGSQPQHF
TRBJ2-1	15	NA	TRBV7-2	TRBD2	TGTGCCAGCAGCAGGACTAGCTTCGATACGAATGAGCAGTTCTTC	CASSRTSFDTNEQFF
TRBJ1-6	14	NA	TRBV27	NA	TGTGCCAGCAGTTTCAGGGGCCTTAATTCACCCCTCCACTTT	CASSFRGLNSPLHF
TRBJ1-6	14	NA	TRBV5-1	NA	TGCGCCAGCAGCTTGGGACAGGAGAATTCACCCCTCCACTTT	CASSLGQENSPLHF
TRBJ1-1	16	NA	TRBV27	NA	TGTGCCAGCAGTTTATCCGCCACCGGGTCCAACACTGAAGCTTTCTTT	CASSLSATGSNTEAFF
TRBJ1-6	15	few	TRBV7-2	TRBD1	TGTGCCAGCAGCGCACGACAGGGGGCCAATTCACCCCTCCACTTT	CASSARQGANSPLHF
TRBJ2-2	14	NA	TRBV6-4	TRBD1	TGTGCCAGCAGAGGACAGGGCGCGACCGGGGAGCTGTTTTTT	CASRGQGATGELFF
TRBJ2-2	16	once	TRBV28	NA	TGTGCCAGCAGTTTATATGCAGGCGCGAACACCGGGGAGCTGTTTTTT	CASSLYAGANTGELFF
TRBJ2-7	14	NA	TRBV9	TRBD1	TGTGCCAGCAGCGCAGGGGGCATATCCTACGAGCAGTACTTC	CASSAGGISYEQYF
TRBJ2-7	15	NA	TRBV10-3	TRBD2	TGTGCCATCAGTGAGTCTTCTAGCGGGAGAGACGAGCAGTACTTC	CAISESSSGRDEQYF
TRBJ1-2	16	few	TRBV30	NA	TGTGCCTGGAGTGTCATTAGTTCGGGAGGGGACTATGGCTACACCTTC	CAWSVISSGGDYGYTF
TRBJ1-5	12	NA	TRBV28	NA	TGTGCCAGCACGATTGAGGTTCAGCCCCAGCATTTT	CASTIEVQPQHF
TRBJ1-2	15	NA	TRBV29-1	NA	TGCAGCGTCCGATCTCTGACAGTCACGCACTATGGCTACACCTTC	CSVRSLTVTHYGYTF
TRBJ2-5	15	NA	TRBV11-3	NA	TGTGCCAGCAGCTTAGGGGACACCTTTCAAGAGACCCAGTACTTC	CASSLGDTFQETQYF
TRBJ2-7	14	NA	TRBV19	NA	TGTGCCAGGATGACGTGCGGGGGACACTACGAGCAGTACTTC	CARMTCGGHYEQYF
TRBJ1-4	15	NA	TRBV7-7	NA	TGTGCCAGCAGCTCCTCAGGGGCTTCGGGTGAAAAACTGTTTTTT	CASSSSGASGEKLFF
TRBJ2-3	14	NA	TRBV5-4	NA	TGTGCCAGCAGTTCTGGGCCGGGCACAGATACGCAGTATTTT	CASSSGPGTDTQYF
TRBJ1-4	11	few	TRBV2	TRBD1	TGTGCCAGCAGTTACTTCCGGGACAGGCAGTTT	CASSYFRDRQF
TRBJ1-1	14	few	TRBV7-2	NA	TGTGCCAGCAGCTTCGACAGCCTGAACACTGAAGCTTTCTTT	CASSFDSLNTEAFF
TRBJ1-6	14	NA	TRBV28	NA	TGTGCCAGCAGTTTGGGGGGGGCCGGTTCACCCCTCCACTTT	CASSLGGAGSPLHF
TRBJ2-1	13	NA	TRBV10-3	TRBD2	TGTGCCATCTTGGCTAGCGGGAGTTATGAGCAGTTCTTC	CAILASGSYEQFF
TRBJ1-1	14	NA	TRBV28	NA	TGTGCCAGCAGTCAAGGGACACAAAACACTGAAGCTTTCTTT	CASSQGTQNTEAFF
TRBJ2-3	14	NA	TRBV6-4	TRBD1	TGTGCCAGCAGTCACAGGGGGAGTGAAGATACGCAGTATTTT	CASSHRGSEDTQYF
TRBJ1-2	17	NA	TRBV9	TRBD1	TGTGCCAGCAGCGTTGGGACAGGGGGCGAGTTCAAAGTTGGCTACACCTTC	CASSVGTGGEFKVGYTF
TRBJ2-7	15	NA	TRBV29-1	TRBD1	TGCAGCGTTGAAGTAGGAGGCCAGGGGGCGGGGGAGCAGTACTTC	CSVEVGGQGAGEQYF
TRBJ1-1	14	NA	TRBV29-1	NA	TGCAGCGTTAGAGGGGGACGCCCGGGGCCTGAAGCTTTCTTT	CSVRGGRPGPEAFF
TRBJ2-3	14	NA	TRBV6-6	NA	TGTGCCAGCAGTTACAATCAGGGGGGAGATACGCAGTATTTT	CASSYNQGGDTQYF
TRBJ2-2	15	NA	TRBV5-6	NA	TGTGCCAGCAGCACGAGGACAGACATCACCGGGGAGCTGTTTTTT	CASSTRTDITGELFF
TRBJ2-5	17	NA	TRBV19	TRBD2	TGTGCCAGTAGTATCGCGAGACTAGCGGGAGGGGGGGAGACCCAGTACTTC	CASSIARLAGGGETQYF
TRBJ2-2	16	NA	TRBV29-1	TRBD1	TGCAGCGTTGAAGAAGTCAGGGGGCGGAACACCGGGGAGCTGTTTTTT	CSVEEVRGRNTGELFF
TRBJ2-7	15	NA	TRBV5-1	NA	TGCGCCAGCAGCCACGACACCCCGAGCTCCTACGAGCAGTACTTC	CASSHDTPSSYEQYF
TRBJ1-6	14	NA	TRBV19	NA	TGTGCCAGTGGAAGGGAGACCTATAATTCACCCCTCCACTTT	CASGRETYNSPLHF
TRBJ2-1	15	NA	TRBV7-2	TRBD2	TGTGCCAGCAGCCCGCTAGCGGACTCCTACAATGAGCAGTTCTTC	CASSPLADSYNEQFF
TRBJ1-5	12	NA	TRBV27	NA	TGTGCCAGCAGTTTTATTCATGGCCCCCAGCATTTT	CASSFIHGPQHF
TRBJ1-6	18	many	TRBV27	NA	TGTGCCAGCAGTTTATCGACAGGCCTAAGCTCCTATAATTCACCCCTCCACTTT	CASSLSTGLSSYNSPLHF
TRBJ2-1	11	NA	TRBV3-1/TRBV3-2	NA	TGTGCCAGCAGGCAAGCAGGGGAGCAGTTCTTC	CASRQAGEQFF
TRBJ2-7	14	few	TRBV9	TRBD1	TGTGCCAGCAGCCCCGGACAGGGTCCCTACGAGCAGTACTTC	CASSPGQGPYEQYF
TRBJ1-6	13	NA	TRBV7-3	NA	TGTGCCAGCAGCTTACTCAGGGCGTCACCCCTCCACTTT	CASSLLRASPLHF
TRBJ2-7	12	NA	TRBV25-1	NA	TGTGCCAGCAGTGAAGACTTCTACGAGCAGTACTTC	CASSEDFYEQYF
TRBJ2-5	13	NA	TRBV24-1	NA	TGTGCCACCATCGGGCCTGAGGGAGAGACCCAGTACTTC	CATIGPEGETQYF
TRBJ2-5	14	NA	TRBV19	TRBD2	TGTGCCAGTAGCACTAGCGGGAGCGGGGAGACCCAGTACTTC	CASSTSGSGETQYF
TRBJ1-5	13	NA	TRBV10-2	NA	TGCGCCAGCATAAGGGAGCTGGGTCAGCCCCAGCATTTT	CASIRELGQPQHF
TRBJ2-5	15	once	TRBV10-2	NA	TGCGCCAGCAGTGAAACTAGCTGGACCCATGAGACCCAGTACTTC	CASSETSWTHETQYF
TRBJ2-7	14	NA	TRBV9	NA	TGTGCCAGCAGCCCACCCGGGAGCTCCTACGAGCAGTACTTC	CASSPPGSSYEQYF
TRBJ1-1	15	NA	TRBV5-4	TRBD1	TGTGCCAGCAGCCCCCGAGGGGGCATTAACACTGAAGCTTTCTTT	CASSPRGGINTEAFF
TRBJ1-6	15	NA	TRBV27	NA	TGTGCCAGCAGTTCGGGGGTGGGGCTCGAGTCACCCCTCCACTTT	CASSSGVGLESPLHF